These 30 T cell receptor beta chains share one sample of origin, sequenced in a study of blood T cell repertoires in COVID-19. The assay was immunoSEQ multiplex PCR, and TCRdb's table has in-frame clones only and misses some. The sample shows around 300,000 clones, 86% of them seen only once. Specimen: peripheral blood. The receptors here all came from a woman in her 30s with active or convalescent COVID-19.

V gene TRBV12-3 or TRBV12-4 combines with J gene TRBJ2-1; 8 bases match TRBD2. The trim removed 5 bases at V and 4 bases at J, leaving 1 base unmatched. There are 13 residues in the CDR3. The CDR3 loop reads CASSTSGYNEQFF. The CDR3 nucleotides read TGTGCCAGCAGTACTAGCGGATACAATGAGCAGTTCTTC.

V gene TRBV4-3 combines with J gene TRBJ1-2; weak D call: TRBD1 (5 bases). Germline V CDR1 and CDR2: LGHNA, YSLEER. Trimming took 4 bases from V and 4 from J, leaving 19 bases between them. The CDR3 covers 16 residues. Written as DNA, the CDR3 is TGCGCCAGCAGCCCACAGAACCGGGACTCCTTCTATGGCTACACCTTC. Translation gives CASSPQNRDSFYGYTF.

The chain couples TRBV5-8 to TRBJ2-3, with 9 bases matching TRBD1. V shed 3 bases and J 3 bases; nucleotides not matched to a gene: 5. The CDR3 consists of 15 residues. Germline assignment: CDR1 SGHTS and CDR2 YDEGEE. The CDR3 sequence is CASSSRQGETDTQYF. The CDR3 nucleotides are TGTGCCAGCAGCTCTAGACAGGGGGAGACAGATACGCAGTATTTT. Full variable domain (outside the CDR3, taken from reference TRBV5-8 and TRBJ2-3): EAGVTQSPTHLIKTRGQQATLRCSPISGHTSVYWYQQALGLGLQFLLWYDEGEERNRGNFPPRFSGRQFPNYSSELNVNALELEDSALYLCASSSRQGETDTQYFGPGTRLTVL.

This chain links TRBV7-3 with TRBJ2-3, with 11 bases aligning to TRBD2. The V segment lost 4 bases and the J segment 2 bases; nucleotides outside the gene matches: 2. The CDR3 is 15 amino acids. Germline CDR1 reads SGHTA; CDR2 reads FQGTGA. The CDR3 sequence: CASSYSGGDTDTQYF. The CDR3 DNA reads as TGTGCCAGCAGCTATAGCGGGGGGGACACAGATACGCAGTATTTT.

V is TRBV19 and J is TRBJ2-7, with 11 bases that match TRBD2. CDR1 and CDR2 from the germline V gene are LNHDA and SQIVND (reference sequence). CDR3 length: 14 residues. The J segment lost 2 bases and the V segment lost 4 bases, leaving 1 base of the junction unmatched. The CDR3: CASSNSGGAYEQYF. DNA of the CDR3: TGTGCCAGTAGTAATAGCGGGGGGGCCTACGAGCAGTACTTC.

V gene TRBV18 combines with J gene TRBJ1-4; TRBD1 is a possible D gene (6 bases). V was trimmed by 4 bases and J by 4 bases, leaving 13 bases between them. This CDR3 comprises 15 residues. Germline V gene data show CDR1 as KGHSH and CDR2 as LQKENI. DNA of the CDR3: TGTGCCAGCTCACGAGACAGGAACCGTAATGAAAAACTGTTTTTT. As protein: CASSRDRNRNEKLFF.

The gene calls are TRBV4-1 and TRBJ1-6, with 7 bases matching TRBD1. This CDR3 contains 17 residues. Trimming took 0 bases from V and 4 from J; bases not matched to a gene: 6. From germline, CDR1 is MGHRA and CDR2 YSYEKL. The chain's CDR3 is CASSQESGQDYNSPLHF. The DNA of the CDR3 is TGCGCCAGCAGCCAAGAAAGCGGACAGGATTATAATTCACCCCTCCACTTT.

V usage is TRBV7-9 and J usage is TRBJ2-1, with D unclear. Germline-derived CDR1 and CDR2 are SEHNR and FQNEAQ (reference sequence). CDR3 size: 12 residues. With 4 bases removed from V and 4 bases from J, the gap between germline ends came to 5 bases. The CDR3 loop is CASSSGYNEQFF. The CDR3 DNA is TGTGCCAGCAGCTCCGGTTACAATGAGCAGTTCTTC.

In this sample, this clone turned up once. This chain links TRBV10-3 with TRBJ2-1, with TRBD1 matching 7 bases. V lost 8 bases to trimming and J lost 6 bases; unmatched junction nucleotides: 10. The length of the CDR3 is 14 residues. Germline-derived CDR1 and CDR2 are ENHRY and SYGVKD. Here the CDR3 reads CAIGRTGVPNEQFF. In nucleotides, the CDR3 is TGTGCCATCGGCCGCACAGGGGTTCCCAATGAGCAGTTCTTC.

This clone was counted a few times. The germline gene is not matched at one end of the junction; a read error may be the cause. This chain joins TRBV6-5 and TRBJ2-7; D is unresolved. The CDR3 consists of 10 residues. The germline V gene encodes CDR1 MNHEY and CDR2 SVGAGI. The CDR3 nucleotides are TGTGCCAGCAGTTACCCCGTTCCTATTTTC. This codes for CASSYPVPIF.

The chain employs TRBV29-1 and TRBJ2-1; 9 positions match TRBD1. Per the germline V gene, CDR1 is SQVTM and CDR2 is ANQGSEA. The trim removed 6 bases at V and 7 bases at J, leaving 7 bases unmatched. This CDR3 has 13 residues. CDR3 loop: CSVRDRVVNEQFF. The CDR3 DNA reads as TGCAGCGTCCGGGACAGGGTTGTGAATGAGCAGTTCTTC.

This chain links TRBV13 with TRBJ2-5; D is perhaps TRBD1 (8 bases). This CDR3 has 15 amino acids. The V and J ends lost 5 bases and 5 bases respectively, with 18 bases between them. Germline V CDR1 and CDR2: PRHDT, FYEKMQ (reference sequence). CDR3 nucleotide sequence: TGTGCCAGCAGCCCCACAGGGGGAGGGCGGGAGACCCAGTACTTC. Translated, it gives CASSPTGGGRETQYF.

V gene TRBV7-2 combines with J gene TRBJ2-5; D gene uncertain. This CDR3 spans 14 amino acids. Per germline, CDR1 SGHTA and CDR2 FQGNSA. V lost 5 bases and J lost 0, with 10 bases in between. The CDR3 sequence is CASSQTPYQETQYF. As DNA, the CDR3 is TGTGCCAGCAGCCAGACACCGTACCAAGAGACCCAGTACTTC.

V and J are TRBV2 and TRBJ2-7; the match to TRBD1 covers 9 bases. This CDR3 contains 14 residues. Per the germline V gene, CDR1 is SNHLY and CDR2 is FYNNEI. The V segment lost 4 bases and the J segment 2 bases; nucleotides outside the gene matches: 3. CDR3 sequence (DNA): TGTGCCAGCAGTGCGACAGGGGGGGCCTACGAGCAGTACTTC. This translates into CASSATGGAYEQYF.

The chain employs TRBV2 and TRBJ1-4, with D possibly TRBD1 on 6 matching bases. Germline V gene data show CDR1 as SNHLY and CDR2 as FYNNEI. With 6 bases removed from V and 8 bases from J, the gap between germline ends came to 19 bases. This CDR3 has 15 amino acids. CDR3 sequence reads: CASSALQGAAEKLFF. As DNA, the CDR3 is TGTGCCAGCAGCGCTTTACAGGGAGCAGCGGAAAAACTGTTTTTT.

This clone was seen only once. V gene TRBV3-1 (or the pseudogene TRBV3-2) combines with J gene TRBJ1-2; D call uncertain. The V end was cut by 1 base, the J end by 2 bases, with 11 bases between. The germline CDR1 and CDR2 sequences are LGHDT and YNNKEL (reference sequence). This CDR3 is built from 15 residues. Written as DNA, the CDR3 is TGTGCCAGCAGCCAAGCCGCCAGGTGGAACTATGGCTACACCTTC. Translating it yields CASSQAARWNYGYTF.

The V and J genes are TRBV28 and TRBJ1-2; 7 positions agree with TRBD1. Germline assignment: CDR1 MDHEN and CDR2 SYDVKM. The CDR3 has 14 amino acids. V lost 2 bases and J lost 12; bases outside the gene matches: 12. CDR3 protein: CASSLTGAGLGHTF. DNA for the CDR3: TGTGCCAGCAGTTTAACAGGGGCCGGGTTAGGCCACACCTTC.

V gene TRBV5-1 combines with J gene TRBJ1-1; 7 bases agree with TRBD1. This CDR3 has 15 residues. Trimming took 0 bases from V and 4 from J; bases not matched to a gene: 6. Germline CDR1 and CDR2: SGHRS and YFSETQ. The CDR3 here is CASSLAGAGGTEAFF. The CDR3 DNA reads as TGCGCCAGCAGCTTGGCCGGCGCAGGGGGCACTGAAGCTTTCTTT. Filled out from reference TRBV5-1 and TRBJ1-1, the complete variable domain reads KAGVTQTPRYLIKTRGQQVTLSCSPISGHRSVSWYQQTPGQGLQFLFEYFSETQRNKGNFPGRFSGRQFSNSRSEMNVSTLELGDSALYLCASSLAGAGGTEAFFGQGTRLTVV.

This clone has just one count. V and J are TRBV5-6 and TRBJ1-6; D is perhaps TRBD1 (6 bases). The CDR3 loop spans 14 amino acids. Germline V gene data show CDR1 as SGHDT and CDR2 as YYEEEE. Trimming stripped 1 base from V and 7 bases from J, with 9 bases between. The CDR3 here is CASSLLRGNSPLHF. The CDR3 nucleotides read TGTGCCAGCAGCTTGCTGAGGGGGAATTCACCCCTCCACTTT.

The V gene is TRBV20-1, the J gene TRBJ2-7; D not certain. V was shortened by 3 bases and J by 4 bases, with 7 bases between the two germline ends. Germline V gene data show CDR1 as DFQATT and CDR2 as SNEGSKA (reference sequence). The CDR3 consists of 11 residues. The CDR3 DNA follows: TGCAGTGCTAGCCACTCTTACGAGCAGTACTTC. It is translated as CSASHSYEQYF.

The genes are TRBV4-1 and TRBJ2-1, with 10 bases fitting TRBD1. Trimming took 8 bases from V and 7 from J; bases not matched to a gene: 11. This CDR3 is built from 15 residues. Germline V lookup: CDR1 MGHRA, CDR2 YSYEKL. The CDR3 loop reads CASGPPGTGANEQFF. The CDR3 DNA is TGCGCCAGCGGGCCTCCCGGGACAGGGGCAAATGAGCAGTTCTTC.

The rearrangement joins TRBV5-6 to TRBJ1-4; 8 bases align to TRBD1. V lost 3 bases and J lost 5; bases outside the gene matches: 12. Per germline, CDR1 SGHDT and CDR2 YYEEEE. The CDR3 sequence is 17 residues long. The CDR3 sequence is CASSSRTGRGLNEKLFF. CDR3 coding DNA: TGTGCCAGCAGCTCCCGGACAGGGCGAGGACTAAATGAAAAACTGTTTTTT.

The chain couples TRBV19 to TRBJ1-1; D might be TRBD1 (5 bases). This CDR3 has 14 amino acids. Germline lookup yields CDR1 LNHDA and CDR2 SQIVND (reference sequence). Trimming took 5 bases from V and 1 from J, leaving 11 bases between them. The CDR3 DNA reads TGTGCCAGTAGTTCCAGGGAAGCGAACACTGAAGCTTTCTTT. It specifies CASSSREANTEAFF.

This rearrangement joins TRBV4-2 to TRBJ2-2; 8 bases align to TRBD1. The CDR3 totals 19 residues. In germline, CDR1 is LGHNA, CDR2 YNFKEQ. The V segment lost 4 bases and the J segment 7 bases; nucleotides outside the gene matches: 20. Here the CDR3 reads CASSLDSIPRTGRGGELFF. CDR3 coding DNA: TGTGCCAGCAGCCTTGACTCGATCCCTCGGACAGGGCGGGGCGGGGAGCTGTTTTTT.

The chain carries TRBV5-8 and TRBJ1-1; D gene unclear. The V end lost 2 bases, the J end lost 0 bases, and 14 bases lay between the germline ends. Germline V CDR1 and CDR2: SGHTS, YDEGEE. This CDR3 is built from 16 residues. CDR3 sequence (DNA): TGTGCCAGCAGCTTCCCCGCCCGAGGGTTGAACACTGAAGCTTTCTTT. Translating it yields CASSFPARGLNTEAFF.

Written as DNA, the CDR3 is TGCGCCAGCACCCCCGGGAGGGGAACCTACGAGCAGTACTTC. Amino acids: CASTPGRGTYEQYF. The chain combines TRBV5-1 with TRBJ2-7; 8 bases are shared with TRBD2. The CDR3 is 14 residues long. Germline-derived CDR1 and CDR2 are SGHRS and YFSETQ. The trim removed 6 bases at V and 2 bases at J, leaving 7 bases unmatched.

The chain joins TRBV4-2 to TRBJ1-1; D gene unclear. The germline V and J ends were trimmed by 8 bases and 8 bases, with 18 bases remaining between them. Germline loops: CDR1 LGHNA, CDR2 YNFKEQ. The CDR3 loop spans 13 amino acids. For the CDR3, the DNA is TGTGCCAGCCTGCGTGATCGGGGTATGGAAGCTTTCTTT. Translating it yields CASLRDRGMEAFF.

This clone was detected a few times. V usage is TRBV18 and J usage is TRBJ1-6; 8 positions match TRBD1. The length of the CDR3 is 17 residues. With 4 bases clipped from V and 0 bases from J, the junction kept 5 bases outside the gene matches. Germline V lookup: CDR1 KGHSH, CDR2 LQKENI. CDR3 in DNA: TGTGCCAGCTCACGGACAGGGACGAGCTCCTATAATTCACCCCTCCACTTT. This encodes CASSRTGTSSYNSPLHF.

This clone appeared a few times. The chain joins TRBV5-1 to TRBJ1-5, with D possibly matching TRBD1 (6 bases). V shed 4 bases and J shed 7 bases, with 21 bases lying between them. The germline V gene encodes CDR1 SGHRS and CDR2 YFSETQ. The CDR3 is made up of 16 amino acids. The DNA of the CDR3 is TGCGCCAGCAGCCCAGGCCGCACAGGGCGACGCCAGCCCCAGCATTTT. It codes for CASSPGRTGRRQPQHF.

J is TRBJ1-5 and V is TRBV10-3; TRBD1 matches 7 bases. There are 13 residues in the CDR3. Trimming cost V 7 bases and J 3 bases; bases outside gene matches: 3. Germline CDR1 reads ENHRY; CDR2 reads SYGVKD. Here the CDR3 DNA reads TGTGCCATCAAGGGGGCCGACAATCAGCCCCAGCATTTT. It translates to CAIKGADNQPQHF.